This T cell receptor beta chain is drawn from a study of read filtering for tumor transcriptome and immune sequencing. The CDR3 extends over 11 amino acids. The germline V gene encodes CDR1 SQVTM and CDR2 ANQGSEA. Trimming cost V 5 bases and J 8 bases, with 10 bases left between them. The library was built from roughly 400 ng RNA with molecular barcoded adaptors for alpha/delta and beta/gamma chains. TCRdb recomputed calls from the reads with MiXCR, one row per CDR3 protein. The sample has roughly 90,000 distinct CDR3 sequences, roughly 21% seen once. This clonotype showed up many times. The rearrangement links TRBV29-1 to TRBJ2-1, with D tentatively TRBD2 (6 bases). This receptor was obtained from a donor aged 40 or older with multiple myeloma. Sequencing was done on a sample of a population of CD138-negative cells sorted from bone marrow. DNA of the CDR3: TGCAGCGTTAAGGGACTGTATGAGCAGTTCTTC. Translation: CSVKGLYEQFF.